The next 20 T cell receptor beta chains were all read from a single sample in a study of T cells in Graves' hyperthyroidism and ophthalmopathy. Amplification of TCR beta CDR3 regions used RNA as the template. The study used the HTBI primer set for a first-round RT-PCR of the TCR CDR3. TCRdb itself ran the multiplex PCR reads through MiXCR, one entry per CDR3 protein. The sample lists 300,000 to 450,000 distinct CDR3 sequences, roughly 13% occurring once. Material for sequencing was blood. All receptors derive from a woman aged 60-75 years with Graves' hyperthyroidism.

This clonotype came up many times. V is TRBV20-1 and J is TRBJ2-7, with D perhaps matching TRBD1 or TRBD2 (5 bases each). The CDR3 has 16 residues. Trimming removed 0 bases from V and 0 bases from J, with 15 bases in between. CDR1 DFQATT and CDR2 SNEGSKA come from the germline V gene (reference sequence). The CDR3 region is CSARDGTGRSSYEQYF. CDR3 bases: TGCAGTGCTAGAGATGGTACGGGACGGAGCTCCTACGAGCAGTACTTC.

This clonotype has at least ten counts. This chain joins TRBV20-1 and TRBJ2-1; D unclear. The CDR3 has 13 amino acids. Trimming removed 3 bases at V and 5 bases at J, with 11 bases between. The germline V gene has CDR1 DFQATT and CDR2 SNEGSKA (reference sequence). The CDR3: CSASRRLNNEQFF. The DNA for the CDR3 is TGCAGTGCTAGCCGCAGGTTAAACAATGAGCAGTTCTTC.

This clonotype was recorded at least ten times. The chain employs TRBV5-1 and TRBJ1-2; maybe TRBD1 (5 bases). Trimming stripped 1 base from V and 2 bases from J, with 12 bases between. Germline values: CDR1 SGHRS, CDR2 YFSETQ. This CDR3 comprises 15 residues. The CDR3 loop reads CASSLSEGFNYGYTF. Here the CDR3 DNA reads TGCGCCAGCAGCTTGTCGGAGGGGTTCAACTATGGCTACACCTTC.

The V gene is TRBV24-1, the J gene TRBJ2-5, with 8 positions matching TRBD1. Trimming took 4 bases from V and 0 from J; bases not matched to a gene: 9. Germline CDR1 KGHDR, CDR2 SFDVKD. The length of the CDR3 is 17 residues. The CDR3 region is CATSDRTGRWDQETQYF. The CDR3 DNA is TGTGCCACCAGTGACCGGACAGGGAGGTGGGACCAAGAGACCCAGTACTTC.

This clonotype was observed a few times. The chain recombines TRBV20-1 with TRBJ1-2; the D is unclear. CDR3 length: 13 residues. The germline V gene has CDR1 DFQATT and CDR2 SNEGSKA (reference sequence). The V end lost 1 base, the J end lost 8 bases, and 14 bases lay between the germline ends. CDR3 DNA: TGCAGTGCTAGAGTTTCGGTCAATCGGGGCTACACCTTC. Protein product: CSARVSVNRGYTF.

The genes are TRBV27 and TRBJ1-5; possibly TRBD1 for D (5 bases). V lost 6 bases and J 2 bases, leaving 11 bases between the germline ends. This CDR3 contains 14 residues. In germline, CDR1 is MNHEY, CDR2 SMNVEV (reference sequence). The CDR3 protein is CASRAQEGNQPQHF. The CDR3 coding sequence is TGTGCCAGCAGGGCACAGGAAGGCAATCAGCCCCAGCATTTT.

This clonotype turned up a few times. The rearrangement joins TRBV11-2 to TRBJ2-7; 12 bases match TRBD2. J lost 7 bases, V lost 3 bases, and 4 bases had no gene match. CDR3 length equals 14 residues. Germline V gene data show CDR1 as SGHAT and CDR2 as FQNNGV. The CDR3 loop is CASSLTSGSREQYF. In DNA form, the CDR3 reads TGTGCCAGCAGCTTGACTAGCGGGAGTCGGGAGCAGTACTTC.

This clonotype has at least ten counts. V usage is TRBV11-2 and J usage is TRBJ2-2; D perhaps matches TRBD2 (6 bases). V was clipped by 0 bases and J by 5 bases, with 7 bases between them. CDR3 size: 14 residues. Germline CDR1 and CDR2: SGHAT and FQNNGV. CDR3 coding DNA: TGTGCCAGCAGCTTAGAGGCGGGGACCGGGGAGCTGTTTTTT. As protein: CASSLEAGTGELFF.

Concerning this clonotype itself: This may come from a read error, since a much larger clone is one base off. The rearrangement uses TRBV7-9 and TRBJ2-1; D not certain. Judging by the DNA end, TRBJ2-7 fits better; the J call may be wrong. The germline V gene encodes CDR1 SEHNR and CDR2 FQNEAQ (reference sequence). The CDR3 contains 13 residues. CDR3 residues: CASSGPQGNEQYF. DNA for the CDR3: TGTGCCAGCAGCGGCCCTCAAGGGAATGAGCAGTACTTC.

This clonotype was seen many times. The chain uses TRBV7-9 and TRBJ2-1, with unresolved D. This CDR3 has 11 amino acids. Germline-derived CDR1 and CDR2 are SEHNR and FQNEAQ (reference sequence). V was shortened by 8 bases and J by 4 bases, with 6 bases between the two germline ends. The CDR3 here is CASGLYNEQFF. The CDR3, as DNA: TGTGCCAGCGGGCTATACAATGAGCAGTTCTTC. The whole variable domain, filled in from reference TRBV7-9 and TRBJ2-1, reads DTGVSQNPRHKITKRGQNVTFRCDPISEHNRLYWYRQTLGQGPEFLTYFQNEAQLEKSRLLSDRFSAERPKGSFSTLEIQRTEQGDSAMYLCASGLYNEQFFGPGTRLTVL.

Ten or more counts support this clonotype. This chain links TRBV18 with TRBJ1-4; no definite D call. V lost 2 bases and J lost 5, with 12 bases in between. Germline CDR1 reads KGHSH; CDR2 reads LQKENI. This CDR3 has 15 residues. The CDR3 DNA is TGTGCCAGCTCACCAAGCGCCGGAAAAAATGAAAAACTGTTTTTT. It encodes CASSPSAGKNEKLFF.

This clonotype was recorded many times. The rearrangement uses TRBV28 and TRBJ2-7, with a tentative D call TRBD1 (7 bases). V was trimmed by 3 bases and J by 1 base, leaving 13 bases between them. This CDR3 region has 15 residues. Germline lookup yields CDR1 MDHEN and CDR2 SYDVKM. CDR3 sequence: CASSFETGTSYEQYF. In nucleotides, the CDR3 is TGTGCCAGCAGTTTTGAGACAGGGACTTCCTACGAGCAGTACTTC.

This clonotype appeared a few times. Written as DNA, the CDR3 is TGCGCCAGCGGGGGCGCGGGGGCGGACACCGGGGAGCTGTTTTTT. Protein product: CASGGAGADTGELFF. The chain has TRBV5-1 and TRBJ2-2; weak D call: TRBD2 (7 bases). The germline V gene has CDR1 SGHRS and CDR2 YFSETQ. Trimming left V 7 bases short and J 3 bases short, with 16 bases between. CDR3 length: 15 amino acids.

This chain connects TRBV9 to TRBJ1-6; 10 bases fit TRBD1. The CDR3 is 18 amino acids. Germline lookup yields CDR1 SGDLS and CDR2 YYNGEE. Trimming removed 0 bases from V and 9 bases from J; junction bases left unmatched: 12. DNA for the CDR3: TGTGCCAGCAGCGTAGGTCCGAGACAGGGGGCTAAAGGTTCACCCCTCCACTTT. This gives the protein CASSVGPRQGAKGSPLHF.

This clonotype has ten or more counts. CDR3 protein: CASSSGRENNEQFF. CDR3 nucleotide sequence: TGTGCCAGTAGTAGCGGGAGAGAGAATAATGAGCAGTTCTTC. This rearrangement joins TRBV27 to TRBJ2-1; 9 positions match TRBD2. The CDR3 length is 14 residues. The V gene end was trimmed by 9 bases and the J gene end by 7 bases; junction bases not matched to a gene: 10. CDR1 MNHEY and CDR2 SMNVEV come from the germline V gene (reference sequence).

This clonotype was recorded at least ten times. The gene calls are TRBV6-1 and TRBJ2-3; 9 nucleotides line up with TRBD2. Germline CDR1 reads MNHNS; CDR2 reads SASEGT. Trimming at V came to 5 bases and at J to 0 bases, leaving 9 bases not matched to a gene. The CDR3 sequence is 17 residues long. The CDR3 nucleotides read TGTGCCAGCAGTTGGCTCACCCTAGCGGGGAGCACAGATACGCAGTATTTT. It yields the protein CASSWLTLAGSTDTQYF.

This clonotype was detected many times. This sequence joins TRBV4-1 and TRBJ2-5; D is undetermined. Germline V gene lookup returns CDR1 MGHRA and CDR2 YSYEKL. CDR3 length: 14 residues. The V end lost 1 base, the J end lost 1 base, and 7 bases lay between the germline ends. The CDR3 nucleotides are TGCGCCAGCAGCCAAGCCAGTGCCCAAGAGACCCAGTACTTC. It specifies CASSQASAQETQYF.

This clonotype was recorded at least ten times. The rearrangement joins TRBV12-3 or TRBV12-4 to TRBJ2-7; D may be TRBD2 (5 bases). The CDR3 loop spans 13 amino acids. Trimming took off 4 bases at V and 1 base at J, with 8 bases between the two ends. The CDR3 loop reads CASSWELSYEQYF. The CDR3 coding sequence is TGTGCCAGCAGTTGGGAGCTTTCCTACGAGCAGTACTTC.

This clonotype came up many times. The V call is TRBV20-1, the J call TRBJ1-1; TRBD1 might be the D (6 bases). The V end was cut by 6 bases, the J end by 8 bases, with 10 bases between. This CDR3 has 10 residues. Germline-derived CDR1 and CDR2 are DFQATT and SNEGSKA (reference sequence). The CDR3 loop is CSAVDREAFF. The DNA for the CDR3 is TGCAGTGCCGTAGACAGGGAAGCTTTCTTT.

CDR3 coding DNA: TGTGCCATCAGCCCAAGGACTAGCGGCGAAGAGACCCAGTACTTC. It specifies CAISPRTSGEETQYF. This rearrangement joins TRBV10-3 to TRBJ2-5; 10 bases align to TRBD2. The CDR3 sequence is 15 residues long. Germline CDR1 and CDR2: ENHRY and SYGVKD. With V trimmed by 6 bases and J by 3 bases, 7 bases remained unmatched.